This T cell receptor beta chain was sequenced during a study of early T cells in non-severe SARS-CoV-2 infection. Researchers tagged individual cDNA molecules with unique molecular identifiers. TCRdb re-analysed the 5' RACE reads in MiXCR, keeping a single row per CDR3 protein. The sample contains 85,000 to 100,000 distinct CDR3 sequences, about 10% of which appear only once. CDR1 and CDR2 from the germline V gene are SGHNT and YENEEA. The CDR3 has 13 residues. V lost 4 bases and J lost 9, with 16 bases in between. Regarding the study as a whole: Matching against VDJdb likely underestimated virus-specific expansions, favoring anti-spike CD8.

This clonotype has a handful of counts. Antigen unknown. The sample consisted of whole blood, taken at baseline. The clonotype originates from an adult who was a healthcare worker with PCR-confirmed SARS-CoV-2 infection or an uninfected control (not recorded which). The chain carries TRBV11-3 and TRBJ2-7; D ambiguous. The CDR3: CASSSYPETTQYF. For the CDR3, the DNA is TGTGCCAGCAGCTCTTACCCGGAGACGACGCAGTACTTC.